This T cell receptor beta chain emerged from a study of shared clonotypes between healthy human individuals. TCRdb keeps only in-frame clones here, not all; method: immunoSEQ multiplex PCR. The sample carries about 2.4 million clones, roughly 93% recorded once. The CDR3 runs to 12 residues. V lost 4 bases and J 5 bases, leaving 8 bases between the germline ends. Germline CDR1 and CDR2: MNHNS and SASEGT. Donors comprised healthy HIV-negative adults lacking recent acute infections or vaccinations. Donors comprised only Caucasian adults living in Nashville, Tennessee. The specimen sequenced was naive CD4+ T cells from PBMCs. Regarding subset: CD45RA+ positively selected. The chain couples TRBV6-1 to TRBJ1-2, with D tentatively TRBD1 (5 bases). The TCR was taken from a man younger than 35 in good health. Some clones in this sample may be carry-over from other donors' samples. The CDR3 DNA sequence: TGTGCCAGCAGTGCACAGGAGTATGGCTACACCTTC. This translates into CASSAQEYGYTF.